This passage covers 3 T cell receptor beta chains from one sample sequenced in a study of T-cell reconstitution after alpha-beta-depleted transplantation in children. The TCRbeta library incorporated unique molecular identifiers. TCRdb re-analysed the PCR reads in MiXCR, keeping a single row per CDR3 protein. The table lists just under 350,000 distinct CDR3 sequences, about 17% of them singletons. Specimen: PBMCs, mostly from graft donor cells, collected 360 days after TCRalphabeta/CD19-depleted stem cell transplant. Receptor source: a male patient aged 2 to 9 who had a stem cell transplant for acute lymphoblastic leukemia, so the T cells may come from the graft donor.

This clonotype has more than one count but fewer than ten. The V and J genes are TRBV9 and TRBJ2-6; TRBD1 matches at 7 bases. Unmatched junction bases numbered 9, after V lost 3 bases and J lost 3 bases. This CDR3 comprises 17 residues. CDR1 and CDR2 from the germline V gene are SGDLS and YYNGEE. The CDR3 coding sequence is TGTGCCAGCAGCGCCGACAGGGCGTTAGGTGGGGCCAACGTCCTGACTTTC. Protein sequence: CASSADRALGGANVLTF.

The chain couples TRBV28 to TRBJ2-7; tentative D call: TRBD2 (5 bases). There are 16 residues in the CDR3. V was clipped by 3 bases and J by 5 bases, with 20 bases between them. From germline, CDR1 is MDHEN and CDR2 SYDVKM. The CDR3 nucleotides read TGTGCCAGCAGTTTTGGGTATTTTCGGTCGGGAAACGAGCAGTACTTC. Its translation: CASSFGYFRSGNEQYF.

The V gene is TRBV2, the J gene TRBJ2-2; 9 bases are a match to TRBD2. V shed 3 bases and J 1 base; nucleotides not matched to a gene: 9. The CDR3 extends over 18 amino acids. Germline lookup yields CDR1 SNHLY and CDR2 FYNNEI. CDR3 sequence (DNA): TGTGCCAGCAGTGACTTCGGGCTAGCGGGGCTGAACACCGGGGAGCTGTTTTTT. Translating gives CASSDFGLAGLNTGELFF.